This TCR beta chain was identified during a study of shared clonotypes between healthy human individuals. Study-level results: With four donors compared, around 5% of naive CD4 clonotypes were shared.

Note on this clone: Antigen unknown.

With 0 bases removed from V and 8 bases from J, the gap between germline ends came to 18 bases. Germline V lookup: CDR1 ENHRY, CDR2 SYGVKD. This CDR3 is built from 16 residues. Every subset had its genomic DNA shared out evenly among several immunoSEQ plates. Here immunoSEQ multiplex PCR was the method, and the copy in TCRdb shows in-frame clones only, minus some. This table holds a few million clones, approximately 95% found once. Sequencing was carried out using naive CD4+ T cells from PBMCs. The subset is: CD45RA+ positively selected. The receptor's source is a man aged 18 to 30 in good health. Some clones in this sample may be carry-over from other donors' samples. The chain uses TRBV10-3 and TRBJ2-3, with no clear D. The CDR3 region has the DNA TGTGCCATCAGTGAGTCGACTCCCAGCACCTTGGCTACGCAGTATTTT. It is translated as CAISESTPSTLATQYF.